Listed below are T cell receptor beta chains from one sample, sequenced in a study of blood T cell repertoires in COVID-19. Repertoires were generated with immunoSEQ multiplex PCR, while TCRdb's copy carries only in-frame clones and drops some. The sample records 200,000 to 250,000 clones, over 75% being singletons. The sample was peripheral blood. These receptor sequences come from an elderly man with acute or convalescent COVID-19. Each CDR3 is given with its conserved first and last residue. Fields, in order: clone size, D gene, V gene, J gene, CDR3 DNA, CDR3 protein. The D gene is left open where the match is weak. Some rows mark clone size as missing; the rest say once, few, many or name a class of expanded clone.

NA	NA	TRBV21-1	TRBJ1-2	TGTGCCAGCAGCAAGAGCGGGAGGAACTATGGCTACACCTTC	CASSKSGRNYGYTF
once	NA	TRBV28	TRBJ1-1	TGTGCCAGCAGTTTACTCAGTTTTAACACTGAAGCTTTCTTT	CASSLLSFNTEAFF
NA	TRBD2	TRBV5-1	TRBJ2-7	TGCGCCAGCAGCTTTAGCGGGGATAGCTCCTACGAGCAGTACTTC	CASSFSGDSSYEQYF
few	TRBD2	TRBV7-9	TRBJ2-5	TGTGCCAGCAGCTTAGGCTTGGGACTAGCGGGAGGAGAGACCCAGTACTTC	CASSLGLGLAGGETQYF
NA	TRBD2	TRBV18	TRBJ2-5	TGTGCCAGCTCACGGGAGGGTGTGGAGACCCAGTACTTC	CASSREGVETQYF
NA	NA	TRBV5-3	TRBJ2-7	TGTGCCAGAAGCACCTCAGGGGCCTTCTCCTACGAGCAGTACTTC	CARSTSGAFSYEQYF
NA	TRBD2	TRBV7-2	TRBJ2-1	TGTGCCAGCAGCGGATATAGCGGGAGGATTCACAATGAGCAGTTCTTC	CASSGYSGRIHNEQFF
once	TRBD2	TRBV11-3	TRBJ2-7	TGTGCCAGCAGCTTAGATGGGACTAGCGGGAGTTTCTACGAGCAGTACTTC	CASSLDGTSGSFYEQYF
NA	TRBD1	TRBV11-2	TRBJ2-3	TGTGCCAGCAGCTTGGACAGGGGGACCGTTGATACGCAGTATTTT	CASSLDRGTVDTQYF
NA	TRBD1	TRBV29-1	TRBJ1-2	TGCAGCGTTGGCCAGGGGGCTTCCTATGGCTACACCTTC	CSVGQGASYGYTF
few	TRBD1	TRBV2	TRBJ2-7	TGTGCCAGCAGGGGGACAGGCATAGACGAGCAGTACTTC	CASRGTGIDEQYF
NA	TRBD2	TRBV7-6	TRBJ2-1	TGTGCCAGCAGCTTAGGGCTAGCGGGAAGTAGTGAGCAGTTCTTC	CASSLGLAGSSEQFF
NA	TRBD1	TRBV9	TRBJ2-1	TGTGCCAGCAGCGCCAGGACAGGGGGCTCCTACAATGAGCAGTTCTTC	CASSARTGGSYNEQFF
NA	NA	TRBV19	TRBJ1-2	TGTGCCAGTAGTATAGATCGGCCAGGAGGCGATGGCTACACCTTC	CASSIDRPGGDGYTF
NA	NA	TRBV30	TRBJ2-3	TGTGCCTGGAGTGAACTGGGGACTAGCACAGATACGCAGTATTTT	CAWSELGTSTDTQYF
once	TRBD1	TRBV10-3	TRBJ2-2	TGTGCCATCAGTGGGACAGGGGACACCGGGGAGCTGTTTTTT	CAISGTGDTGELFF
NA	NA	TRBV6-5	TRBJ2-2	TGTGCCAGCAGTTATAATGTCGGGGAGCTGTTTTTT	CASSYNVGELFF
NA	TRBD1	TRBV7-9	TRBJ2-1	TGTGCCAGCAGCAGTAAAAACAGGGGGATCAATGAGCAGTTCTTC	CASSSKNRGINEQFF
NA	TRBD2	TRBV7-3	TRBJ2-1	TGTGCCAGCAGCGCTACTAGCGGCTTTTACAATGAGCAGTTCTTC	CASSATSGFYNEQFF
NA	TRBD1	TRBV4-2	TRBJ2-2	TGTGCCAGCAGCCCCACAGGGGCCAATCAACGGTGGCTGTTTTTT	CASSPTGANQRWLFF
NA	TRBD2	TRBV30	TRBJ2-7	TGTGCCTGGAGTGACAGTCCATGGGGGGGGCAGTACTTC	CAWSDSPWGGQYF
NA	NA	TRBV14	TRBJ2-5	TGTGCCAGCAGCCAAGCGAGCGAGGAGGAGACCCAGTACTTC	CASSQASEEETQYF
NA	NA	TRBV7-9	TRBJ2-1	TGTGCCAGCAGCCGGGGGTACAATGAGCAGTTCTTC	CASSRGYNEQFF
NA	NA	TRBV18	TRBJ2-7	TGTGCCAGCTCAACTACTGCCTATGGTGCCTACGAGCAGTACTTC	CASSTTAYGAYEQYF
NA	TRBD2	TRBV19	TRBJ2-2	TGTGCCAGTAGAGATAGCGGGAGAAGTGTCACCGGGGAGCTGTTTTTT	CASRDSGRSVTGELFF
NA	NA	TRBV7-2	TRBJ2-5	TGTGCCAGCAGCCCTCAAGAGACCCAGTACTTC	CASSPQETQYF
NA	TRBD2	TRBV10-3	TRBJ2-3	TGTGCCGCCCTAGCGGGACTCGCAGATACGCAGTATTTT	CAALAGLADTQYF
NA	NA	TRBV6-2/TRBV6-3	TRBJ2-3	TGTGCCAGCAGCCGACTCTCAGATACGCAGTATTTT	CASSRLSDTQYF
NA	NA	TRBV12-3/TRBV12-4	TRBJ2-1	TGTGCCAGCAGTTTTGCTACTACGCAGTTCTTC	CASSFATTQFF
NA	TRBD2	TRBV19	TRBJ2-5	TGTGCCAGTAGTATCACTAGCGGGAACCCCAGGACCCAGTACTTC	CASSITSGNPRTQYF
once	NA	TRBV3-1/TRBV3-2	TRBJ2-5	TGTGCCAGCACCCAAGGGGGGCGGGAGACCCAGTACTTC	CASTQGGRETQYF
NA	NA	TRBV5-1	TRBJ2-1	TGCGCCAGCAGCAAGCAGGGGTTAGATGAGCAGTTCTTC	CASSKQGLDEQFF
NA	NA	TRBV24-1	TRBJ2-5	TGTGCCACCAGTGACCCGGGGGGCCCTCAAGAGACCCAGTACTTC	CATSDPGGPQETQYF
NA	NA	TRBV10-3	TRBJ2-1	TGTGCCATCAGTGAGTTAGTAAATGAGCAGTTCTTC	CAISELVNEQFF
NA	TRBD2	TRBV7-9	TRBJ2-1	TGTGCCAGCAGCTTAGGTAGATGGCTAGCGGGGCAGTTCTTC	CASSLGRWLAGQFF
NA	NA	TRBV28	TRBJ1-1	TGTGCCAGCAGTTTATTAGGACTAATGAACACTGAAGCTTTCTTT	CASSLLGLMNTEAFF
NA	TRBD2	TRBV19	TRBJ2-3	TGTGCCAGTAGTCTCGGACTAGCGGGGACAGATACGCAGTATTTT	CASSLGLAGTDTQYF
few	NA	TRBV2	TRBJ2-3	TGTGCCAGCAGTGAACATGGCAGGTTGAAGGTAGATACGCAGTATTTT	CASSEHGRLKVDTQYF
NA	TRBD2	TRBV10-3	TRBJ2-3	TGTGCCATCAGTACTGGACTAGCGGGACGCACAGATACGCAGTATTTT	CAISTGLAGRTDTQYF
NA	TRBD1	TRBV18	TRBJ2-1	TGTGCCAGCTCCCTTACAGGGGCCATTAGCTCCTACAATGAGCAGTTCTTC	CASSLTGAISSYNEQFF
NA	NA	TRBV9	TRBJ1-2	TGTGCCAGCAGCGCCCAAATGACAGTTAACTATGGCTACACCTTC	CASSAQMTVNYGYTF
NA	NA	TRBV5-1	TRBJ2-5	TGCGCCAGCAGCTTGGGCTCCGGCGGGGGCGAGACCCAGTACTTC	CASSLGSGGGETQYF
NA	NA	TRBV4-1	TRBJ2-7	TGCGCCAGCAGCCAGGGACTCCAAGGTTGGGCCGAGCAGTACTTC	CASSQGLQGWAEQYF
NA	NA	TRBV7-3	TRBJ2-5	TGTGCCAGCAGCTTAAACGGAGTTAGGGAGACCCAGTACTTC	CASSLNGVRETQYF
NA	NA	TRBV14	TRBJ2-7	TGTGCCAGCAGCCCCCAGGGGATCTCCTACGAGCAGTACTTC	CASSPQGISYEQYF
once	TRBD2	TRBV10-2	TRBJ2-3	TGCGCCAGCAGTTCTAGCGGGAGCACAGATACGCAGTATTTT	CASSSSGSTDTQYF
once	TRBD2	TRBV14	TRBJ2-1	TGTGCCAGCAGCCAGGTCCGCCCGGGACTAGCCAGAAATGAGCAGTTCTTC	CASSQVRPGLARNEQFF
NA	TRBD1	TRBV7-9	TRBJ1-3	TGTGCCAGCAGCTTAGTCGCGACAGGGGGTAACACCATATATTTT	CASSLVATGGNTIYF
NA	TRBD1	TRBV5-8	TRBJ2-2	TGTGCCAGCAGAACCGGGACAGGGGGACATAACACCGGGGAGCTGTTTTTT	CASRTGTGGHNTGELFF
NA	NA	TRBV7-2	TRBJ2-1	TGTGCCAGCAGCTTAGACCCGACTAGTTGGAGATTGGGTGAGCAGTTCTTC	CASSLDPTSWRLGEQFF
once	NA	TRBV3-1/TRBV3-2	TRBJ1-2	TGTGCCCGCGGGGGTGGGGGTAGCTATGGCTACACCTTC	CARGGGGSYGYTF
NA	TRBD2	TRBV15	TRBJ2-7	TGTGCCACCAGTAAAACTAGCGGCGTCTACGAGCAGTACTTC	CATSKTSGVYEQYF
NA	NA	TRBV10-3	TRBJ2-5	TGTGCCATCAGTGAGTCGACTGCCCAGTACTTC	CAISESTAQYF
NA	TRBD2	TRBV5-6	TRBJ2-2	TGTGCCAGCAGCTTCGGACTAGCTGGAACCGGGGAGCTGTTTTTT	CASSFGLAGTGELFF
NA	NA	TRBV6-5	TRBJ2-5	TGTGCCAGCAGTTACCGGATAGCAGAGACCCAGTACTTC	CASSYRIAETQYF